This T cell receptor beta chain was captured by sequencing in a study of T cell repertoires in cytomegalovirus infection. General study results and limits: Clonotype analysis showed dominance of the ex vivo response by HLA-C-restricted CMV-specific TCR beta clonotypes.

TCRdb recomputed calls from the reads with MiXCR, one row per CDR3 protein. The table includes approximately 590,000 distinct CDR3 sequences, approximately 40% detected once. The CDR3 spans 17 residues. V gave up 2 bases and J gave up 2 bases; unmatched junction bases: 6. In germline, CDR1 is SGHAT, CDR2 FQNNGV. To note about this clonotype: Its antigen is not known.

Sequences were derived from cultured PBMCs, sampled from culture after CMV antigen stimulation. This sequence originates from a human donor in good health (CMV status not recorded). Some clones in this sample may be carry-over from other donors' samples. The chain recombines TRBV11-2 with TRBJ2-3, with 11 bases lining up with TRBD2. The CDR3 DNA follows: TGTGCCAGCAGCTTAATCGTAGCGGGAGGGCTCACAGATACGCAGTATTTT. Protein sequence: CASSLIVAGGLTDTQYF.